This TCR beta chain is from a study of T cell clonotyping in hematopoietic cell transplantation. Produced via immunoSEQ multiplex PCR; TCRdb's table is partial and in-frame only. The sample carries approximately 5,000 clones, approximately 84% recorded once. Time point: recipient sample about 28 days before transplant, after cytoreduction. This TCR was recovered from a man aged 55-75 years with acute myeloid leukemia. Some clones in this sample may be carry-over from other donors' samples. Sequencing used peripheral blood mononuclear cells, obtained before stem cell transplant.

CDR3 sequence (DNA): TGTGCCAGCAGTGAGTCGGGGCCCTACGAGCAGTACTTC. It yields the protein CASSESGPYEQYF. The chain couples TRBV2 to TRBJ2-7, with D possibly being TRBD1 or TRBD2 (5 bases each). V lost 3 bases, J lost 2 bases, and 8 bases lay in between. The CDR3 runs to 13 residues. CDR1 and CDR2 from the germline V gene are SNHLY and FYNNEI.